What follows are 24 T cell receptor beta chains derived from one specimen sequenced in a study of T-cell reconstitution after alpha-beta-depleted transplantation in children. This sample's TCRbeta library carried unique molecular identifier barcodes. TCRdb reanalysed the PCR reads using MiXCR and keeps one entry per CDR3 protein. The sample carries fewer than 550,000 distinct CDR3 sequences, 10% to 13% recorded once. The source was PBMCs, collected before TCRalphabeta/CD19-depleted stem cell transplant. These TCRs come from a child aged 2-15 years with inherited bone marrow failure, due to receive a stem cell transplant.

This clonotype was observed many times. The chain is built from TRBV4-3 and TRBJ1-1; unclear D gene. Trimming removed 0 bases at V and 1 base at J, with 6 bases between. Germline CDR1 is LGHNA and CDR2 is YSLEER. The CDR3 has 14 residues. In DNA form, the CDR3 reads TGCGCCAGCAGCCAAGATTGGACGAACACTGAAGCTTTCTTT. Its translation: CASSQDWTNTEAFF.

This clonotype was observed a few times. The V and J genes are TRBV4-2 and TRBJ2-3; D perhaps matches TRBD1 (6 bases). V gave up 5 bases and J gave up 2 bases, with 14 bases separating them. The CDR3 sequence is 15 residues long. Germline CDR1 LGHNA, CDR2 YNFKEQ. The CDR3 loop is CASSYETGSTDTQYF. Written as DNA, the CDR3 is TGTGCCAGCAGCTATGAGACAGGTTCCACAGATACGCAGTATTTT.

The sample holds many counts of this clonotype. The chain links TRBV29-1 to TRBJ2-7; possibly TRBD2 for D (5 bases). Germline-derived CDR1 and CDR2 are SQVTM and ANQGSEA. This CDR3 is 15 amino acids long. V lost 0 bases, J lost 7 bases, and 19 bases lay in between. The CDR3 loop is CSVEDRGINAWEQYF. CDR3 DNA sequence: TGCAGCGTTGAAGACCGAGGGATTAATGCTTGGGAGCAGTACTTC.

As to this clonotype: This may arise from a read error, as a much more abundant clone is one base away. The rearrangement uses TRBV6-2 or TRBV6-3 and TRBJ2-7; D is possibly TRBD2 (6 bases). CDR1 and CDR2 from the germline V gene are MNHEY and SVGEGT. Trimming left V 6 bases short and J 0 bases short, with 18 bases between. The CDR3 has 16 residues. CDR3 in DNA: TGTGCCAGCAGGCGCGGCGGGACTCTCTACTCCTACGAGCAGTACTTC. Its translation: CASRRGGTLYSYEQYF.

This clonotype has more than one count but fewer than ten. The chain joins TRBV5-6 to TRBJ2-7; D unclear. Germline assignment: CDR1 SGHDT and CDR2 YYEEEE. Trimming stripped 0 bases from V and 6 bases from J, with 7 bases between. The CDR3 spans 12 residues. This CDR3 reads CASSLDPGEQYF. Written as DNA, the CDR3 is TGTGCCAGCAGCTTGGACCCTGGCGAGCAGTACTTC. Looking up the rest from reference TRBV5-6 and TRBJ2-7 gives the full variable domain: DAGVTQSPTHLIKTRGQQVTLRCSPKSGHDTVSWYQQALGQGPQFIFQYYEEEERQRGNFPDRFSGHQFPNYSSELNVNALLLGDSALYLCASSLDPGEQYFGPGTRLTVT.

This clonotype was detected many times. This chain joins TRBV25-1 and TRBJ1-2; D perhaps matches TRBD1 (6 bases). V was pared by 8 bases and J by 7 bases, with 14 bases between. The CDR3 covers 12 residues. CDR1 and CDR2 (germline): MGHDK, SYGVNS. Here the CDR3 DNA reads TGTGCCAGCCAACCACAGGGTTCTGGCTACACCTTC. This codes for CASQPQGSGYTF.

Many counts were recorded for this clonotype. The CDR3 here is CSAHTWAGELFF. The CDR3 coding sequence is TGCAGCGCTCATACTTGGGCTGGGGAGCTGTTTTTT. The rearrangement links TRBV29-1 to TRBJ2-2; D gene ambiguous. Germline assignment: CDR1 SQVTM and CDR2 ANQGSEA. There are 12 residues in the CDR3. V was pared by 7 bases and J by 8 bases, with 14 bases between.

This clonotype has a count of ten or more. The J gene is TRBJ2-1, the V gene TRBV28; TRBD2 matches 12 bases. In germline, CDR1 is MDHEN, CDR2 SYDVKM. This CDR3 is 14 amino acids long. V gave up 10 bases and J gave up 5 bases; unmatched junction bases: 6. The CDR3 reads CATLLAGGDNEQFF. The CDR3 nucleotides are TGTGCCACCCTACTAGCGGGGGGAGACAATGAGCAGTTCTTC.

This clonotype was detected ten times or more. The chain has TRBV9 and TRBJ2-3; TRBD2 might be the D (5 bases). The length of the CDR3 is 15 residues. The germline V gene encodes CDR1 SGDLS and CDR2 YYNGEE. V shed 1 base and J shed 1 base, with 10 bases lying between them. CDR3 sequence reads: CASSVQDSGTDTQYF. The CDR3 DNA reads as TGTGCCAGCAGCGTACAGGATAGCGGCACAGATACGCAGTATTTT.

This clonotype has more than one count but fewer than ten. The chain employs TRBV7-8 and TRBJ2-7; D unclear. Germline V gives CDR1 SGHVS, CDR2 FQNEAQ. This CDR3 contains 17 residues. The V gene lost 5 bases and the J gene lost 2 bases, with 22 bases spanning the gap. For the CDR3, the DNA is TGTGCCAGCAGCCAACTATTGTGGCAGGAAGTCACCTACGAGCAGTACTTC. The encoded protein is CASSQLLWQEVTYEQYF.

A note on this clonotype: With a much larger clone just one base away, this may be a read error. The chain couples TRBV7-2 to TRBJ1-1, with D hard to call. The CDR3 extends over 13 amino acids. Germline loops: CDR1 SGHTA, CDR2 FQGNSA. CDR3 loop: CGSSFAVNTEAFF. The CDR3 DNA is TGTGGCAGCAGCTTTGCGGTGAACACTGAAGCTTTCTTT.

This clonotype was found many times. This chain connects TRBV6-5 to TRBJ2-1; 11 bases align to TRBD2. The germline CDR1 and CDR2 sequences are MNHEY and SVGAGI. The CDR3 has 16 amino acids. Trimming at V came to 0 bases and at J to 8 bases, leaving 6 bases not matched to a gene. The DNA of the CDR3 is TGTGCCAGCAGTTACTCGATAGCGGGAGGGTGGCATGAGCAGTTCTTC. Its translation is CASSYSIAGGWHEQFF.

At least ten counts were recorded for this clonotype. The chain recombines TRBV7-2 with TRBJ2-7; 10 bases agree with TRBD2. Germline V gene sequence: CDR1 SGHTA, CDR2 FQGNSA. CDR3 length equals 14 residues. V was clipped by 5 bases and J by 10 bases; unmatched bases: 11. This CDR3 is CASSPSSLAGDQYF. CDR3 sequence (DNA): TGTGCCAGCAGCCCTAGCAGCCTAGCGGGAGACCAGTACTTC.

The chain employs TRBV12-3 or TRBV12-4 and TRBJ1-5; D may be TRBD1 (5 bases). The V and J ends lost 1 base and 0 bases respectively, with 10 bases between them. The CDR3 totals 16 residues. This CDR3 is CASSLVGEASNQPQHF. CDR3 in DNA: TGTGCCAGCAGTTTAGTGGGGGAGGCTAGCAATCAGCCCCAGCATTTT.

Ten or more counts support this clonotype. The rearrangement uses TRBV7-9 and TRBJ2-7, with D perhaps matching TRBD1 or TRBD2 (5 bases each). CDR1 SEHNR and CDR2 FQNEAQ come from the germline V gene (reference sequence). V lost 6 bases to trimming and J lost 0 bases, with 12 bases between them. This CDR3 comprises 14 residues. The DNA of the CDR3 is TGTGCCAGCAGTGGGACGGGTAGCTCCTACGAGCAGTACTTC. This encodes CASSGTGSSYEQYF.

This clonotype has ten or more counts. The chain has TRBV15 and TRBJ1-5, with a possible D match to TRBD1 (6 bases). Germline CDR1 LNHNV, CDR2 YYDKDF (reference sequence). The V and J ends lost 4 bases and 4 bases respectively, with 8 bases between them. This CDR3 spans 13 amino acids. The CDR3 is CATSTTGNQPQHF. The DNA for the CDR3 is TGTGCCACCAGCACAACAGGGAATCAGCCCCAGCATTTT.

This clonotype was seen ten or more times. The chain links TRBV4-3 to TRBJ1-3; no clear D gene. Between the trimmed V and J ends, which lost 0 bases and 3 bases, there was a span of 9 bases. Germline values: CDR1 LGHNA, CDR2 YSLEER. The CDR3 consists of 15 residues. In nucleotides, the CDR3 is TGCGCCAGCAGCCAAGAGGCGGGGTATGGAAACACCATATATTTT. This codes for CASSQEAGYGNTIYF.

This clonotype was counted ten times or more. V usage is TRBV20-1 and J usage is TRBJ1-4; TRBD1 is a possible D gene (5 bases). This CDR3 has 14 amino acids. CDR1 DFQATT and CDR2 SNEGSKA come from the germline V gene (reference sequence). Trimming stripped 0 bases from V and 5 bases from J, with 10 bases between. DNA of the CDR3: TGCAGTGCTAGAGATTCGGCAGGGAATGAAAAACTGTTTTTT. It translates to CSARDSAGNEKLFF.

This clonotype was picked up many times. The chain couples TRBV21-1 to TRBJ2-7; the table names TRBD2, a call not compared with the DNA. TRBV21-1 is tagged as a pseudogene. The CDR3 extends over 15 amino acids. The CDR3 region is CASRALVGRVYEQYF. The CDR3 DNA is TGTGCCAGCAGAGCTCTGGTAGGGAGGGTCTACGAGCAGTACTTC.

On this clonotype: It may be a read error: a sequence one base away is much more abundant. V and J are TRBV6-1 and TRBJ2-2; tentatively, D is TRBD2 (6 bases). Germline V gene lookup returns CDR1 MNHNS and CDR2 SASEGT. The CDR3 spans 14 residues. The CDR3 is CAPGRHQNTGELLF. For the CDR3, the DNA is TGTGCCCCCGGGAGACACCAGAACACCGGGGAGCTGCTTTTT.

This clonotype was seen only once. This sequence may be a read error, since a much larger clone differs from it by one base. The chain joins TRBV6-2 or TRBV6-3 to TRBJ2-7; a possible D gene is TRBD2 (5 bases). Trimming removed 5 bases from V and 9 bases from J, with 14 bases in between. Germline CDR1 is MNHEY and CDR2 is SVGEGT. CDR3 length equals 12 residues. CDR3 loop: CASSQLDYRQYF. The CDR3 DNA sequence: TGTGCCAGCAGTCAACTAGATTATCGGCAGTACTTC.

A few counts support this clonotype. The CDR3: CASRDFYNEQFF. CDR3 nucleotide sequence: TGTGCCAGCAGGGACTTCTACAATGAGCAGTTCTTC. The chain has TRBV2 and TRBJ2-1; D might be TRBD2 (5 bases). The V and J ends lost 6 bases and 3 bases respectively, with 6 bases between them. The CDR3 is 12 residues long. Germline V gene sequence: CDR1 SNHLY, CDR2 FYNNEI.

In this sample, this clonotype turned up many times. The chain couples TRBV20-1 to TRBJ1-4, with 8 nucleotides matching TRBD1. The CDR3 spans 13 residues. The germline V gene has CDR1 DFQATT and CDR2 SNEGSKA (reference sequence). The V gene end was trimmed by 3 bases and the J gene end by 7 bases; junction bases not matched to a gene: 4. The CDR3 bases are TGCAGTGCTAGCCAGGGGGCGCGTGAAAAACTGTTTTTT. As protein: CSASQGAREKLFF.

This clonotype was counted between two and nine times. V usage is TRBV20-1 and J usage is TRBJ2-7, with a possible D match to TRBD2 (6 bases). The ends were cut back, 0 bases at V and 4 bases at J, with 13 bases in the middle. There are 14 residues in the CDR3. The germline CDR1 and CDR2 sequences are DFQATT and SNEGSKA (reference sequence). Here the CDR3 DNA reads TGCAGTGCTAGAGATAGCAGGAGGGCGTACGAGCAGTACTTC. Translated: CSARDSRRAYEQYF.